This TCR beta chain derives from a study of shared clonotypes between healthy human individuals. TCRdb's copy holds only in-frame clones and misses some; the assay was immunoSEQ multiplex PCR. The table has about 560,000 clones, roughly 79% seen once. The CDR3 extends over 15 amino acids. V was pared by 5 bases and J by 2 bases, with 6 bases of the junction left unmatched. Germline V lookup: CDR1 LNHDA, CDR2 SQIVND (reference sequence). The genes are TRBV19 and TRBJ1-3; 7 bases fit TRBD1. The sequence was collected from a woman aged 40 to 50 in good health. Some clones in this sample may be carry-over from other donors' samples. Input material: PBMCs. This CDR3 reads CASSPTTGAGNTIYF. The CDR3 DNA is TGTGCCAGTAGTCCGACCACAGGGGCTGGAAACACCATATATTTT.